This T cell receptor (beta chain) was documented in a study of T cell responses to AZD1222 COVID-19 vaccine. Assay used: immunoSEQ multiplex PCR; TCRdb lists only in-frame clones, some missing. This table lists over 120,000 clones. This CDR3 has 14 amino acids. The germline V gene encodes CDR1 SNHLY and CDR2 FYNNEI. V trimming: 6 bases; J trimming: 8 bases; junction bases outside the gene matches: 4. The TCR sequence derives from an adult in good health. Material for sequencing was peripheral blood. The V call is TRBV2, the J call TRBJ2-3; 14 bases agree with TRBD2. For the CDR3, the DNA is TGTGCCAGCAGGGGACTAGCGGGGGAGATTACGCAGTATTTT. Encoded protein: CASRGLAGEITQYF.